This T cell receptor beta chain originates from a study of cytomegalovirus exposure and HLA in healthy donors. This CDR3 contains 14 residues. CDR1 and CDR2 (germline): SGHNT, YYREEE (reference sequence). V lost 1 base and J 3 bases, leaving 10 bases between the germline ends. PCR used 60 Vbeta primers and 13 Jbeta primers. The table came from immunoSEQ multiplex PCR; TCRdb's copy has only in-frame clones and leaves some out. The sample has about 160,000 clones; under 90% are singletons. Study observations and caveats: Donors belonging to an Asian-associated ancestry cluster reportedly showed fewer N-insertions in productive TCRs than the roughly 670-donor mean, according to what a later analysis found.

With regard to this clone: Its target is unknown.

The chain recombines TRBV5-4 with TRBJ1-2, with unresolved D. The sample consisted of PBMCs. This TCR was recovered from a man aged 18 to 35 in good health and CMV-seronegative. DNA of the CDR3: TGTGCCAGCAGCTTGCATTCAGCGGACTATGGCTACACCTTC. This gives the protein CASSLHSADYGYTF.